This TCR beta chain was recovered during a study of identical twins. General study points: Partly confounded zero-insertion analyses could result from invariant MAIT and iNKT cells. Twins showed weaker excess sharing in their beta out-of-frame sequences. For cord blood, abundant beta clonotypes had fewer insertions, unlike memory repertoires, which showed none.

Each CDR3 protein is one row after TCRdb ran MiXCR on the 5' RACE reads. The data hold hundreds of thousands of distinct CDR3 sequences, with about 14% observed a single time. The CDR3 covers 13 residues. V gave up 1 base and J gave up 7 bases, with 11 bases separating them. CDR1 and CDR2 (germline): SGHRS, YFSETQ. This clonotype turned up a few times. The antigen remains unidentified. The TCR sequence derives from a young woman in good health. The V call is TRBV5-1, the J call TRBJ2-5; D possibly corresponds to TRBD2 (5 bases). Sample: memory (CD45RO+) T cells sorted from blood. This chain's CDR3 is CASSLQEAGTQYF. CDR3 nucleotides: TGCGCCAGCAGCTTGCAGGAGGCTGGGACCCAGTACTTC.